Listed below are T cell receptor beta chains from one sample, sequenced in a study of blood T cell repertoires in COVID-19. Assay used: immunoSEQ multiplex PCR; TCRdb lists only in-frame clones, some missing. The repertoire holds 100,000 to 150,000 clones, with more than 80% as singletons. The sequencing sample was made of peripheral blood. All receptors come from a man between 65 and 85 years old with active or convalescent COVID-19. Both conserved end residues are part of each CDR3. The order of the fields is D gene, CDR3 length, J gene, clone size, V gene, CDR3 DNA, CDR3 protein. A D gene is named only where the DNA matches it firmly. For some rows the clone size is stated as once, few or many, or as a class when expanded; others skip it.

>TRBD1|15|TRBJ1-2|.|TRBV19
TGTGCCAGTAGCCTGACAGGGGTGTTACACTATGGCTACACCTTC
CASSLTGVLHYGYTF
>.|14|TRBJ2-7|.|TRBV25-1
TGTGCCAGCACCCCTCGGGGGGCCTGGGGCGAGCAGTACTTC
CASTPRGAWGEQYF
>TRBD1|14|TRBJ1-5|.|TRBV5-5
TGTGCCAGCAGCTTGCAGGGGGCGGATCAGCCCCAGCATTTT
CASSLQGADQPQHF
>TRBD1|16|TRBJ2-5|.|TRBV28
TGTGCCAGCAGCCCCCAGGGACAGCCCAGCCAAGAGACCCAGTACTTC
CASSPQGQPSQETQYF
>TRBD1|15|TRBJ2-1|.|TRBV24-1
TGTGCCACCAGTGGCCGGGACAGGGCATACAATGAGCAGTTCTTC
CATSGRDRAYNEQFF
>TRBD1|12|TRBJ2-7|.|TRBV5-1
TGCGCCAGCAGCCCGGGACAGGGAAAGCAGTACTTC
CASSPGQGKQYF
>.|12|TRBJ1-2|.|TRBV10-2
TGCGCCAGCAGTGAGTCGGGGGCTGGCTACACCTTC
CASSESGAGYTF
>TRBD1|18|TRBJ1-6|.|TRBV5-6
TGTGCCAGCAGCTTGGGCGCCCTAGGGACAGGGTATAATTCACCCCTCCACTTT
CASSLGALGTGYNSPLHF
>.|16|TRBJ2-1|.|TRBV5-5
TGTGCCAGCAGCTTGATTCCGGAGATCTCCTACAATGAGCAGTTCTTC
CASSLIPEISYNEQFF
>TRBD1|16|TRBJ2-4|once|TRBV9
TGTGCCAGCAGCGCGCTTCCAAGACAGGGGTTAAACATTCAGTACTTC
CASSALPRQGLNIQYF
>TRBD1|15|TRBJ2-7|.|TRBV13
TGTGCCAGCAGCTTGGGGACAGGGAGCTCCTACGAGCAGTACTTC
CASSLGTGSSYEQYF
>.|16|TRBJ1-3|once|TRBV6-1
TGTGCCAGCAGTGTTGGAGGGGGGGCTTCTGGAAACACCATATATTTT
CASSVGGGASGNTIYF
>TRBD1|14|TRBJ1-6|.|TRBV7-9
TGTGCCAGCAGCCCGGGACAGGGAACTTCACCCCTCCACTTT
CASSPGQGTSPLHF
>TRBD2|21|TRBJ2-7|.|TRBV5-1
TGCGCCAGCAGCTTGTGGAAGCGGGGGGATGAGACTAGCTCTTACTCCTACGAGCAGTACTTC
CASSLWKRGDETSSYSYEQYF
>TRBD2|16|TRBJ2-1|.|TRBV29-1
TGCAGCGTTAGCCCGGGACTAGCGGGAGGCCAGGGGGAGCAGTTCTTC
CSVSPGLAGGQGEQFF
>TRBD2|15|TRBJ2-1|.|TRBV4-2
TGTGCCAGCAGCCATCGGACTAGCGGCTACAATGAGCAGTTCTTC
CASSHRTSGYNEQFF
>TRBD1|16|TRBJ1-1|.|TRBV19
TGTGCCAGTAGTTTGCGGACAGGGCCGGTGAACACTGAAGCTTTCTTT
CASSLRTGPVNTEAFF
>.|14|TRBJ2-7|.|TRBV27
TGTGCCAGCAGCTACCGGGACTCGCCCTACGAGCAGTACTTC
CASSYRDSPYEQYF
>TRBD2|15|TRBJ2-2|.|TRBV15
TGTGCCACCAGCAGTAGCGGGAGTCCGACCGGGGAGCTGTTTTTT
CATSSSGSPTGELFF
>TRBD2|15|TRBJ2-1|.|TRBV7-6
TGTGCCAGCAGCTTTCTAGCGGGAGGGAGCAATGAGCAGTTCTTC
CASSFLAGGSNEQFF
>.|12|TRBJ1-1|.|TRBV28
TGTGCCAGCTGGGGGGAAGACACTGAAGCTTTCTTT
CASWGEDTEAFF
>.|13|TRBJ2-7|.|TRBV7-9
TGTGCCAGCAGCTTAGATGGGGCGAGGGAGCAGTACTTC
CASSLDGAREQYF
>.|12|TRBJ2-7|.|TRBV3-1/TRBV3-2
TGTGCCAGCAGCCAACCGAGGGCCGAGCAGTACTTC
CASSQPRAEQYF
>.|17|TRBJ1-5|.|TRBV28
TGTGCCAGCAGCCAAAGCCCTGGACAGTTGGGGAATCAGCCCCAGCATTTT
CASSQSPGQLGNQPQHF
>TRBD1|17|TRBJ1-6|few|TRBV27
TGTGCCAGCAGTTTAATGGGGCCGACAGGGGGCATTTCACCCCTCCACTTT
CASSLMGPTGGISPLHF
>.|14|TRBJ2-7|once|TRBV9
TGTGCCAGCAGCGTAGGCCTAGATTATGGCGAGCAGTACTTC
CASSVGLDYGEQYF
>TRBD2|17|TRBJ2-1|.|TRBV27
TGTGCCAGCAGTTGGGACCTAGCGGGAGGCCCCTACAATGAGCAGTTCTTC
CASSWDLAGGPYNEQFF
>.|13|TRBJ1-3|.|TRBV5-1
TGCGCCAGCAGGGGAGGCTCTGGAAACACCATATATTTT
CASRGGSGNTIYF
>.|14|TRBJ1-6|.|TRBV27
TGTGCCAGCAGTACGAACAGGGAATATTCACCCCTCCACTTT
CASSTNREYSPLHF
>.|15|TRBJ2-7|few|TRBV21-1
TGTGCCAGCAGCAGCCGGGACAGGGAAACTTACGAGCAGTACTTC
CASSSRDRETYEQYF
>.|12|TRBJ2-7|.|TRBV18
TGTGCCAGCTCACCCGCGGGGAACGAGCAGTACTTC
CASSPAGNEQYF
>.|16|TRBJ1-2|few|TRBV5-4
TGTGCCAGCAGCCCAGACGGTGCGGGGGGCCTCTATGGCTACACCTTC
CASSPDGAGGLYGYTF
>.|16|TRBJ2-5|once|TRBV5-1
TGCGCCAGCAGCTTGCAGCAGGGCCACGTCCTAGAGACCCAGTACTTC
CASSLQQGHVLETQYF
>.|11|TRBJ1-1|.|TRBV19
TGTGCCAGTAGTACCTGGGCAGAAGCTTTCTTT
CASSTWAEAFF
>TRBD1|15|TRBJ1-1|.|TRBV28
TGTGCCAGCAGGTCCCAGGGGGCCGCGGAGACTGAAGCTTTCTTT
CASRSQGAAETEAFF
>.|13|TRBJ1-2|.|TRBV12-3/TRBV12-4
TGTGCCAGCAGCCCCACAGGGTCGGGGGGCTACACCTTC
CASSPTGSGGYTF
>.|15|TRBJ1-6|.|TRBV6-5
TGTGCCTCTGCGTTGCTTGGGGAGGACAATTCACCCCTCCACTTT
CASALLGEDNSPLHF
>TRBD1|15|TRBJ1-3|.|TRBV18
TGTGCCAGCTCACCACGCCAGGGGGATGGAAACACCATATATTTT
CASSPRQGDGNTIYF
>TRBD2|15|TRBJ2-1|.|TRBV11-2
TGTGCCAGCAGATACGGACTAGCGGGCCACAATGAGCAGTTCTTC
CASRYGLAGHNEQFF
>TRBD2|15|TRBJ2-1|once|TRBV6-5
TGTGCCAGCAGACTGCTAGCGGGAGTCTACAATGAGCAGTTCTTC
CASRLLAGVYNEQFF
>TRBD1|15|TRBJ1-6|.|TRBV7-9
TGTGCCAGCAGCTTTGGGGACAGGGGTAATTCACCCCTCCACTTT
CASSFGDRGNSPLHF
>TRBD1|15|TRBJ1-2|.|TRBV19
TGTGCCAGTAGTAGACCGGGACAGGGCGACTATGGCTACACCTTC
CASSRPGQGDYGYTF
>.|14|TRBJ2-7|.|TRBV6-1
TGTGCCAGCAGTGAAGCGGGGGGGCTCGACGAGCAGTACTTC
CASSEAGGLDEQYF
>TRBD1|12|TRBJ1-2|few|TRBV19
TGTGCCAGTAGTTTCGGACAGGGAGGCTACACCTTC
CASSFGQGGYTF
>.|12|TRBJ2-3|.|TRBV18
TGTGCCAGCTCACCATCAGCAGATACGCAGTATTTT
CASSPSADTQYF
>TRBD2|13|TRBJ2-7|.|TRBV3-1/TRBV3-2
TGTGCCAGCAGCCGGGGGGGTATCGGCGAGCAGTACTTC
CASSRGGIGEQYF
>.|13|TRBJ2-5|.|TRBV16
TGTGCCAGCAGCCAGAACAGGGCAGAGACCCAGTACTTC
CASSQNRAETQYF
>TRBD1|15|TRBJ2-7|.|TRBV28
TGTGCCAGCAGTGGCCCGGGACAGGTTCTAGGCGAGCAGTACTTC
CASSGPGQVLGEQYF
>TRBD2|17|TRBJ2-1|.|TRBV25-1
TGTGCCAGCAGTGTGACTAGCGGGGCGGGGGGGTACAATGAGCAGTTCTTC
CASSVTSGAGGYNEQFF
>.|13|TRBJ2-7|.|TRBV6-9
TGTGCCAGTTTCCCTCGGTTCGCCTACGAGCAGTACTTC
CASFPRFAYEQYF
>TRBD1|16|TRBJ1-5|.|TRBV5-4
TGTGCCAGCAGCTTGGCAGAGACAGGGCTTTGTCAGCCCCAGCATTTT
CASSLAETGLCQPQHF
>TRBD2|18|TRBJ2-1|.|TRBV6-4
TGTGCCAGCAGTGCCGCTACCGGGACTAGCGGGGCATACAATGAGCAGTTCTTC
CASSAATGTSGAYNEQFF
>TRBD1|17|TRBJ2-6|.|TRBV10-3
TGTGCCATCAGAACCGGGACAGGGGGGTCTGGGGCCAACGTCCTGACTTTC
CAIRTGTGGSGANVLTF
>.|14|TRBJ1-3|.|TRBV4-2
TGTGCCAGCAGCCAAGGGGGGGGTGGAAACACCATATATTTT
CASSQGGGGNTIYF
>.|16|TRBJ1-3|.|TRBV19
TGTGCCAGTAGTATATCCGGTAAACAGGGACGAGACACCATATATTTT
CASSISGKQGRDTIYF
>.|13|TRBJ2-7|.|TRBV12-3/TRBV12-4
TGTGCCAGCACCCTGGGGGCGGTCTACGAGCAGTACTTC
CASTLGAVYEQYF
>TRBD2|12|TRBJ2-1|.|TRBV5-1
TGCGCCAGCAGTGAAGCGGGATATGAGCAGTTCTTC
CASSEAGYEQFF
>.|14|TRBJ2-5|.|TRBV27
TGTGCCAGCAGTTCCGCGCAGGGAGGAGAGACCCAGTACTTC
CASSSAQGGETQYF
>TRBD1|13|TRBJ1-6|.|TRBV30
TGTGCCTGGGCCGGACAGGGTGGGTCACCCCTCCACTTT
CAWAGQGGSPLHF